The source of this TCR beta chain is a study of blood T cell repertoires in COVID-19 (TCRdb year 2020). Regarding the complete study: Samples from collaborators originated in the United States, Italy and Spain and spanned both the acute and convalescent phases of COVID-19. The repertoires were released in a freely available public database meant as a resource for research on the immune response to SARS-CoV-2. Samples were obtained from the ongoing ImmuneRACE study (first 160 participants) and from about 1,300 subjects provided by 6 global collaborators. A de-identified subject ID, COVID-19 status, age in years and sex were almost always included in the sample metadata. The dataset comprised deeply sampled blood TCRbeta repertoires from subjects exposed to, actively infected with, or recovered from COVID-19. The material from the prospective study consisted of cDNA or gDNA derived from T cells, B-cell-depleted T cells, or PBMCs. Where available, HLA class I and class II types were taken from metadata supplied by the sample provider and were not determined by assay-based typing.

Concerning this clone itself: What antigen it recognizes has not been identified. Base-call qualities are not available, and no considerably larger clone is one nucleotide away.

The immunoSEQ Assay, a bias-controlled multiplex PCR, was used to amplify TCRbeta CDR3 regions from genomic DNA. The original pipeline was this. Within the assay, amplification of reference gene primers was used to estimate how many nucleated cells each sample contained. To quantify the absolute abundance of each unique TCRbeta CDR3 rearrangement, sequence reads were collapsed and filtered. For each sample, productive Simpson clonality was calculated by taking the square root of Simpson's diversity index across productive rearrangements. TCRdb retrieved this table from immuneACCESS and kept in-frame rearrangements only. Not all clones are present; in checked studies, unresolved V genes account for under half, and no reason is known for the remainder. For V, J and clone size, that table is used; D and trimming come from the DNA. The sample table lists 200,000 to 250,000 clones, 80% to 85% of them with a count of one. The top ten clones comprise roughly 20% of the sample.

What the research found in general, with its limitations: Clinical and demographic metadata were provided uncurated, with the amount varying by source and participant.

Each collaborating institution followed its own protocols to collect whole blood in K2EDTA tubes. Collaborator samples were shipped for TCRbeta analysis as frozen whole blood, isolated PBMCs, or DNA extracted from either sample type. From a lookup of the germline V gene, CDR1 and CDR2 are SGHVS and FNYEAQ. Trimming accounts for 3 bases at V and 7 bases at J, while the number of junction bases matched to no gene is 8. The CDR3 numbers 15 residues from cysteine through phenylalanine. Only CDR3 DNA is held: 45 bases, read in frame from base 1. The sample consisted of peripheral blood. The chain was built from TRBV7-6 and TRBJ1-2, with 10 central nucleotides matching TRBD1. This sequence was found in a woman of 80 years or more with active or convalescent COVID-19. In nucleotide form, the sequence is TGTGCCAGCAGCTTGGGGGGACAGGGGAGTTTTGGCTACACCTTC. It encodes CASSLGGQGSFGYTF. Outside the CDR3, residues come from the reference TRBV7-6 and TRBJ1-2 proteins, so the full variable domain is: GAGVSQSPRYKVTKRGQDVALRCDPISGHVSLYWYRQALGQGPEFLTYFNYEAQQDKSGLPNDRFSAERPEGSISTLTIQRTEQRDSAMYRCASSLGGQGSFGYTFGSGTRLTVV.